The 32 T cell receptor beta chains below were found in one sample sequenced in a study of blood T cells in healthy people across ages. A second about 6 to 12 cycle PCR used barcoded and J-beta primers. MiXCR was run by TCRdb on the 5' RACE reads, yielding one entry per CDR3 protein. This table holds about 2 million distinct CDR3 sequences, about 50% found once. Specimen: blood. These receptors were taken from a woman aged 40-49 years in good health.

As regards this clonotype: An end of the junction differs from the germline gene, which may be a read error. This sequence joins TRBV11-2 and TRBJ2-5, with D tentatively TRBD2 (6 bases). Germline V gives CDR1 SGHAT, CDR2 FQNNGV. The CDR3 sequence is 15 residues long. CDR3 DNA: TGTGCCAGCTCAATTCGGGGGACCCAAGGAGAGAACCAGTACTTC. Its protein product is CASSIRGTQGENQYF.

As regards this clonotype: One junction end does not reproduce the germline sequence, and a read error may be involved. The rearrangement links TRBV20-1 to TRBJ2-1; D perhaps matches TRBD2 (5 bases). The CDR3 has 14 amino acids. Per the germline V gene, CDR1 is DFQATT and CDR2 is SNEGSKA (reference sequence). CDR3 sequence: CSTRREGSYNEQFF. In DNA form, the CDR3 reads TGCAGTACTAGACGGGAAGGGTCCTACAATGAGCAGTTCTTC.

The V call is TRBV2, the J call TRBJ2-1; D is unclear. Trimming took 4 bases from V and 1 from J, leaving 11 bases between them. CDR1 and CDR2 (germline): SNHLY, FYNNEI. This CDR3 comprises 15 residues. In DNA form, the CDR3 reads TGTGCCAGCAGTGGGGCTGTTCGGTCCTACAATGAGCAGTTCTTC. Translated, it gives CASSGAVRSYNEQFF.

This rearrangement joins TRBV20-1 to TRBJ2-3; D unclear. With 0 bases removed from V and 4 bases from J, the gap between germline ends came to 5 bases. Germline V gene lookup returns CDR1 DFQATT and CDR2 SNEGSKA (reference sequence). The CDR3 runs 12 residues. This chain's CDR3 is CSAREFADTQYF. CDR3 nucleotide sequence: TGCAGTGCTAGAGAGTTTGCAGATACGCAGTATTTT.

This clonotype was counted many times. V and J are TRBV5-1 and TRBJ2-7; 8 bases agree with TRBD1. V dropped 1 base and J dropped 3; count of bases not matched to a gene: 0. Germline loops: CDR1 SGHRS, CDR2 YFSETQ. The CDR3 extends over 13 amino acids. CDR3 sequence reads: CASSLTGGYEQYF. In DNA form, the CDR3 reads TGCGCCAGCAGCTTGACAGGGGGCTACGAGCAGTACTTC.

The rearrangement links TRBV13 to TRBJ2-5; possible D gene TRBD2, 6 bases. The germline V gene encodes CDR1 PRHDT and CDR2 FYEKMQ (reference sequence). The CDR3 runs 15 residues. Trimming took off 0 bases at V and 0 bases at J, with 8 bases between the two ends. The CDR3 region is CASSLGLAHQETQYF. CDR3 sequence (DNA): TGTGCCAGCAGCTTAGGACTAGCCCACCAAGAGACCCAGTACTTC.

This clonotype was seen more than once but under ten times. The CDR3 sequence: CASSQEGSTFGETQYF. CDR3 DNA sequence: TGCGCCAGCAGCCAAGAGGGCAGTACCTTCGGGGAGACCCAGTACTTC. The rearrangement uses TRBV4-3 and TRBJ2-4; D is uncertain. The J call may be incorrect, as the DNA end agrees better with TRBJ2-5. The CDR3 spans 16 residues. Per the germline V gene, CDR1 is LGHNA and CDR2 is YSLEER.

The sample holds a few counts of this clonotype. The CDR3 sequence is CASSTRQGGDTQYF. DNA of the CDR3: TGTGCCAGCAGCACCCGACAGGGAGGAGATACGCAGTATTTT. This chain joins TRBV7-2 and TRBJ2-3, with D possibly TRBD1 on 7 matching bases. Germline CDR1 reads SGHTA; CDR2 reads FQGNSA. CDR3 length: 14 residues. Trimming took off 5 bases at V and 5 bases at J, with 14 bases between the two ends.

Concerning this clonotype: The junction departs from germline at one end; a sequencing error may be responsible. The chain links TRBV13 to TRBJ1-1; a weak D match, TRBD1 (6 bases). CDR3 length: 14 residues. Germline V gene data show CDR1 as PRHDT and CDR2 as FYEKMQ (reference sequence). CDR3 DNA: TGTGCCAGCAGCATTACAGGGATGGGGACTGAGGCTTTCTTT. Translation gives CASSITGMGTEAFF. Complete variable domain (other parts from reference TRBV13 and TRBJ1-1): AAGVIQSPRHLIKEKRETATLKCYPIPRHDTVYWYQQGPGQDPQFLISFYEKMQSDKGSIPDRFSAQQFSDYHSELNMSSLELGDSALYFCASSITGMGTEAFFGQGTRLTVV.

The sample holds a few counts of this clonotype. V gene TRBV9 combines with J gene TRBJ2-6; tentatively, D is TRBD1 or TRBD2 (5 bases each). Trimming took off 4 bases at V and 0 bases at J, with 17 bases between the two ends. CDR3 size: 18 residues. In germline, CDR1 is SGDLS, CDR2 YYNGEE. CDR3 bases: TGTGCCAGCAGCCCACGCCGGGACGCTTACTCTGGGGCCAACGTCCTGACTTTC. Residues: CASSPRRDAYSGANVLTF.

This clonotype was detected ten times or more. V usage is TRBV7-2 and J usage is TRBJ2-1; 8 bases match TRBD2. CDR1 and CDR2 (germline): SGHTA, FQGNSA. V lost 0 bases to trimming and J lost 9 bases; unmatched junction nucleotides: 4. The CDR3 spans 14 residues. The DNA for the CDR3 is TGTGCCAGCAGCTTAGCGGGCGGGGGGATTGAGCAGTTCTTC. Protein: CASSLAGGGIEQFF.

This clonotype was counted a few times. The chain joins TRBV7-2 to TRBJ2-1, with D possibly TRBD1 on 5 matching bases. Germline V CDR1 and CDR2: SGHTA, FQGNSA. Trimming cost V 10 bases and J 8 bases, with 21 bases left between them. The CDR3 has 14 amino acids. CDR3 amino acids: CATQNVGARDEQFF. CDR3 nucleotide sequence: TGTGCCACTCAGAATGTTGGGGCCCGTGATGAGCAGTTCTTC.

The V and J genes are TRBV27 and TRBJ2-1, with a weak D call TRBD2 (5 bases). Germline CDR1 and CDR2: MNHEY and SMNVEV (reference sequence). This CDR3 is built from 17 residues. The germline V and J ends were trimmed by 2 bases and 8 bases, with 22 bases remaining between them. CDR3 sequence reads: CASSLPSVDRAGDEQFF. The CDR3 DNA reads as TGTGCCAGCAGTTTACCATCCGTTGATCGCGCGGGCGATGAGCAGTTCTTC.

V usage is TRBV9 and J usage is TRBJ2-7; a weak D match, TRBD1 (7 bases). CDR1 and CDR2 from the germline V gene are SGDLS and YYNGEE. Deletions cut 4 bases from V and 3 bases from J, with 17 bases between. There are 15 residues in the CDR3. CDR3 sequence (DNA): TGTGCCAGCAGCTCCCAGGGGGGAAGTCTCTACGAGCAGTACTTC. Protein: CASSSQGGSLYEQYF.

This sequence joins TRBV6-5 and TRBJ2-7; D possibly corresponds to TRBD1 (5 bases). V was clipped by 11 bases and J by 3 bases, with 23 bases between them. CDR3 size: 15 residues. The germline CDR1 and CDR2 sequences are MNHEY and SVGAGI. The CDR3 DNA follows: TGTGCCGTAGGGGTTGATGCGAGCGCCGGCTACGAGCAGTACTTC. Amino acid sequence: CAVGVDASAGYEQYF.

In its sample, this clonotype was seen a few times. CDR3 DNA: TGTGCCAGCTCACCACCCCCGCTTATAAAAGAGGAGACCCAGTACTTC. Its translation: CASSPPPLIKEETQYF. The chain uses TRBV18 and TRBJ2-5; no firm D call. The CDR3 covers 16 residues. V was trimmed by 0 bases and J by 5 bases, leaving 16 bases between them. CDR1 is KGHSH and CDR2 is LQKENI in the germline V gene.

As DNA, the CDR3 is TGCGCCACCCGCGTAAAACAAGAGACCCAGTACTTC. Translating gives CATRVKQETQYF. This chain connects TRBV5-1 to TRBJ2-5; D is ambiguous. Germline V gene sequence: CDR1 SGHRS, CDR2 YFSETQ. V was trimmed by 9 bases and J by 2 bases, leaving 11 bases between them. The CDR3 contains 12 residues.

This chain links TRBV4-3 with TRBJ2-6; unclear D gene. Trimming took off 3 bases at V and 0 bases at J, with 9 bases between the two ends. From germline, CDR1 is LGHNA and CDR2 YSLEER. CDR3 length: 16 residues. Here the CDR3 reads CASSQDMGSGANVLTF. The CDR3 DNA reads TGCGCCAGCAGCCAGGATATGGGCTCTGGGGCCAACGTCCTGACTTTC.

CDR3 sequence (DNA): TGCAGCGTTGGGACTAGCGGGGGGACGAGAGAGCAGTTCTTC. Its protein product is CSVGTSGGTREQFF. This sequence joins TRBV29-1 and TRBJ2-1, with 14 bases lining up with TRBD2. Germline lookup yields CDR1 SQVTM and CDR2 ANQGSEA. The CDR3 loop spans 14 amino acids. J gave up 10 bases and V 4 bases, and 6 bases lay outside the gene matches.

Only a few counts were recorded for this clonotype. The V gene is TRBV5-5, the J gene TRBJ1-5; 8 bases are a match to TRBD1. CDR3 size: 16 residues. Germline loops: CDR1 SGHKS, CDR2 YYEKEE (reference sequence). V shed 2 bases and J 2 bases; nucleotides not matched to a gene: 6. The CDR3 DNA is TGTGCCAGCAGCTTTACCCTGACAGGGGGCAATCAGCCCCAGCATTTT. Translated: CASSFTLTGGNQPQHF. The full variable domain, rest sourced from reference TRBV5-5 and TRBJ1-5, is DAGVTQSPTHLIKTRGQQVTLRCSPISGHKSVSWYQQVLGQGPQFIFQYYEKEERGRGNFPDRFSARQFPNYSSELNVNALLLGDSALYLCASSFTLTGGNQPQHFGDGTRLSIL.

The rearrangement uses TRBV7-2 and TRBJ1-2, with TRBD1 matching 11 bases. With 0 bases clipped from V and 4 bases from J, the junction kept 4 bases outside the gene matches. Germline V gene lookup returns CDR1 SGHTA and CDR2 FQGNSA. The CDR3 extends over 16 amino acids. In DNA, the CDR3 is TGTGCCAGCAGCTTAGCCGGACAGGGGGCTGGCTATGGCTACACCTTC. It specifies CASSLAGQGAGYGYTF.

The rearrangement links TRBV4-3 to TRBJ1-1; D is unclear. V was clipped by 0 bases and J by 3 bases, with 11 bases between them. The CDR3 extends over 15 amino acids. Per germline, CDR1 LGHNA and CDR2 YSLEER. The CDR3, as DNA: TGCGCCAGCAGCCAAGAAGGGAGGATGCACACTGAAGCTTTCTTT. Translated, it gives CASSQEGRMHTEAFF.

The chain joins TRBV20-1 to TRBJ2-1; 10 bases match TRBD2. V dropped 5 bases and J dropped 4; count of bases not matched to a gene: 5. This CDR3 is built from 14 residues. Germline CDR1 and CDR2: DFQATT and SNEGSKA (reference sequence). CDR3 DNA: TGCAGTGCTGGTAGCGGGGGGCAATACAATGAGCAGTTCTTC. Translating it yields CSAGSGGQYNEQFF.

Concerning this clonotype: Just one base apart from a much larger clone, this may be a read error. The chain links TRBV10-3 to TRBJ2-3; TRBD1 aligns across 8 bases. This CDR3 is built from 13 residues. After removal of 6 bases from V and 1 base from J, the junction contained 0 bases not matched to a gene. Germline V gene data show CDR1 as ENHRY and CDR2 as SYGVKD. CDR3: CAIRGQGTDTQYF. CDR3 in DNA: TGTGCCATCAGGGGACAGGGCACAGATACGCAGTATTTT.

A few counts support this clonotype. This chain connects TRBV7-2 to TRBJ1-5; TRBD1 matches 7 bases. V lost 5 bases to trimming and J lost 2 bases; unmatched junction nucleotides: 9. CDR3 length: 16 residues. The germline CDR1 and CDR2 sequences are SGHTA and FQGNSA. The CDR3 here is CASSTISGTGNQPQHF. The CDR3 nucleotides are TGTGCCAGCAGCACCATCTCTGGGACAGGCAATCAGCCCCAGCATTTT.

Many counts were recorded for this clonotype. The chain couples TRBV7-2 to TRBJ2-7; unclear D gene. Trimming pared 5 bases from V and 3 bases from J, leaving 8 bases between. The CDR3 runs 12 residues. CDR1 is SGHTA, CDR2 FQGNSA, per germline. The CDR3 is CASSPSLYEQYF. For the CDR3, the DNA is TGTGCCAGCAGCCCCTCTCTCTACGAGCAGTACTTC.

The chain combines TRBV21-1 with TRBJ2-3; TRBD1 is the table's D call and was not checked against the DNA. TRBV21-1 is an annotated pseudogene. CDR3 length: 16 amino acids. The CDR3 nucleotides read TGTGCCAGCAGCATCAACGGGGGTAAAGACACAGATACGCAGTATTTT. Translating it yields CASSINGGKDTDTQYF.

This clonotype was counted a few times. The chain links TRBV5-1 to TRBJ2-7, with 7 bases matching TRBD2. The CDR3 loop spans 14 amino acids. After removal of 0 bases from V and 4 bases from J, the junction contained 4 bases not matched to a gene. The germline gives CDR1 SGHRS, CDR2 YFSETQ. CDR3 sequence reads: CASSLEGGRYEQYF. For the CDR3, the DNA is TGCGCCAGCAGCTTGGAGGGAGGGAGGTACGAGCAGTACTTC. The variable domain in full, with the rest retrieved from reference TRBV5-1 and TRBJ2-7, is KAGVTQTPRYLIKTRGQQVTLSCSPISGHRSVSWYQQTPGQGLQFLFEYFSETQRNKGNFPGRFSGRQFSNSRSEMNVSTLELGDSALYLCASSLEGGRYEQYFGPGTRLTVT.

The chain is built from TRBV6-8 and TRBJ2-7; 7 bases are shared with TRBD1. Per the germline V gene, CDR1 is MNHGY and CDR2 is SAAAGT. V dropped 9 bases and J dropped 2; count of bases not matched to a gene: 10. The CDR3 is 14 amino acids. The DNA for the CDR3 is TGTGCCAGGGGACAGCCCCTAATCCCCTACGAGCAGTACTTC. Amino acid sequence: CARGQPLIPYEQYF.

This clonotype came up a few times. This rearrangement joins TRBV5-6 to TRBJ2-5, with D tentatively TRBD1 or TRBD2 (6 bases each). The V end lost 4 bases, the J end lost 2 bases, and 15 bases lay between the germline ends. There are 15 residues in the CDR3. Germline CDR1 and CDR2: SGHDT and YYEEEE. In DNA form, the CDR3 reads TGTGCCAGCAGCCTACAGGGACTTTTACAAGAGACCCAGTACTTC. It yields the protein CASSLQGLLQETQYF.

The genes are TRBV20-1 and TRBJ2-6, with D possibly called TRBD1 or TRBD2 (5 bases each). The CDR3 runs to 15 residues. The V gene lost 5 bases and the J gene lost 1 base, with 12 bases spanning the gap. Germline CDR1 DFQATT, CDR2 SNEGSKA (reference sequence). CDR3 region: CSAFKGSSGANVLTF. The CDR3 DNA sequence: TGCAGTGCTTTTAAGGGGAGTTCTGGGGCCAACGTCCTGACTTTC.

The chain is built from TRBV27 and TRBJ2-3; D is undetermined. Per the germline V gene, CDR1 is MNHEY and CDR2 is SMNVEV (reference sequence). The CDR3 consists of 14 residues. V lost 7 bases and J lost 4, with 15 bases in between. CDR3 amino acids: CASTRVGIADTQYF. CDR3 in DNA: TGTGCCAGCACCCGGGTAGGGATTGCAGATACGCAGTATTTT.